The rows below give T cell receptor beta chains drawn from one sample of a study of blood T cells in healthy people across ages. One entry per CDR3 protein, called by TCRdb with MiXCR from the 5' RACE reads. The sample has 580,000 or so distinct CDR3 sequences, roughly 48% seen once; the top ten hold around 25%. The sequencing input was blood. The source of these receptors is a man of 80 years or more in good health. Both conserved end residues are part of each CDR3. Fields, in order: J gene, D gene, V gene, clone size, CDR3 protein, CDR3 DNA. D genes are given only for firm matches. Some rows have no size entry. The others give once, few or many, or a class for an expanded clone.

j_call: TRBJ2-3; d_call: TRBD2; v_call: TRBV7-6; clone_size: few; cdr3_aa: CASSLVTSGVPDTQYF; cdr3_nt: TGTGCCAGCAGCTTAGTAACTAGCGGGGTACCAGATACGCAGTATTTT
j_call: TRBJ2-3; d_call: TRBD2; v_call: TRBV20-1; clone_size: few; cdr3_aa: CSARGVLLAGVPDTQYF; cdr3_nt: TGCAGTGCTAGAGGCGTGCTGCTAGCGGGAGTCCCAGATACGCAGTATTTT
j_call: TRBJ1-6; d_call: NA; v_call: TRBV6-5; clone_size: many; cdr3_aa: CASSRGQSSPLHF; cdr3_nt: TGTGCCAGCAGTCGAGGACAGTCCTCACCCCTCCACTTT
j_call: TRBJ2-7; d_call: NA; v_call: TRBV5-1; clone_size: NA; cdr3_aa: CASSFGVRYEQYF; cdr3_nt: TGCGCCAGCAGCTTCGGCGTACGCTACGAGCAGTACTTC
j_call: TRBJ2-1; d_call: NA; v_call: TRBV28; clone_size: NA; cdr3_aa: CASRRQGGNEQFF; cdr3_nt: TGTGCCAGCAGGCGACAGGGAGGGAATGAGCAGTTCTTC
j_call: TRBJ2-1; d_call: NA; v_call: TRBV6-2/TRBV6-3; clone_size: NA; cdr3_aa: CASNAAFVNEQFF; cdr3_nt: TGTGCCAGCAACGCCGCCTTCGTCAATGAGCAGTTCTTC
j_call: TRBJ2-7; d_call: TRBD1; v_call: TRBV10-3; clone_size: NA; cdr3_aa: CAINPGQGLREQYF; cdr3_nt: TGTGCCATCAACCCGGGACAGGGGTTACGCGAGCAGTACTTC
j_call: TRBJ2-7; d_call: NA; v_call: TRBV28; clone_size: NA; cdr3_aa: CATGRGGSYNEQYF; cdr3_nt: TGTGCCACCGGACGGGGCGGGTCCTACAATGAGCAGTACTTC
j_call: TRBJ2-3; d_call: TRBD2; v_call: TRBV20-1; clone_size: few; cdr3_aa: CSATRLAGSTDTQYF; cdr3_nt: TGCAGTGCCACTCGACTAGCGGGGAGCACAGATACGCAGTATTTT
j_call: TRBJ2-3; d_call: NA; v_call: TRBV3-1; clone_size: few; cdr3_aa: CASSSGLALDTQYF; cdr3_nt: TGTGCCAGCAGCTCCGGTCTAGCTTTAGATACGCAGTATTTT
j_call: TRBJ1-1; d_call: NA; v_call: TRBV5-1; clone_size: NA; cdr3_aa: CASSPSGSQGTEAFF; cdr3_nt: TGCGCCAGCAGCCCATCCGGGTCGCAAGGCACTGAAGCTTTCTTT
j_call: TRBJ1-1; d_call: TRBD1; v_call: TRBV5-1; clone_size: NA; cdr3_aa: CASSLGTALNTEAFF; cdr3_nt: TGCGCCAGCAGCCTAGGGACAGCTTTGAACACTGAAGCTTTCTTT
j_call: TRBJ1-5; d_call: TRBD1; v_call: TRBV5-1; clone_size: NA; cdr3_aa: CASSLGDSYNQPQHF; cdr3_nt: TGCGCCAGCAGCTTAGGGGACAGTTACAATCAGCCCCAGCATTTT
j_call: TRBJ2-7; d_call: TRBD2; v_call: TRBV20-1; clone_size: many; cdr3_aa: CSARDILAGGNEQYF; cdr3_nt: TGCAGTGCTAGAGATATACTAGCGGGAGGCAACGAGCAGTACTTC
j_call: TRBJ2-1; d_call: TRBD1; v_call: TRBV5-4; clone_size: NA; cdr3_aa: CASSRPGQPYNEQFF; cdr3_nt: TGTGCCAGCAGCCGACCGGGACAGCCCTACAATGAGCAGTTCTTC
j_call: TRBJ2-3; d_call: TRBD2; v_call: TRBV7-2; clone_size: few; cdr3_aa: CASSSGLAGVQLGQYF; cdr3_nt: TGTGCCAGCAGCTCGGGACTAGCGGGAGTACAACTGGGGCAGTATTTT
j_call: TRBJ2-3; d_call: NA; v_call: TRBV7-2; clone_size: NA; cdr3_aa: CASSLGQTRAQYF; cdr3_nt: TGTGCCAGCAGCTTAGGGCAGACTAGGGCGCAGTATTTT
j_call: TRBJ1-2; d_call: NA; v_call: TRBV20-1; clone_size: NA; cdr3_aa: CSAPQGVDYGYTF; cdr3_nt: TGCAGTGCTCCTCAGGGAGTGGACTATGGCTACACCTTC
j_call: TRBJ2-7; d_call: NA; v_call: TRBV29-1; clone_size: few; cdr3_aa: CSVARTLSYEQYF; cdr3_nt: TGCAGCGTCGCGAGGACTCTCTCCTACGAGCAGTACTTC
j_call: TRBJ2-2; d_call: TRBD2; v_call: TRBV4-3; clone_size: NA; cdr3_aa: CASSQDIGFSGLTGELFF; cdr3_nt: TGCGCCAGCAGCCAAGATATCGGGTTTAGCGGGCTAACCGGGGAGCTGTTTTTT
j_call: TRBJ1-2; d_call: NA; v_call: TRBV6-5; clone_size: many; cdr3_aa: CASSYSRAIGGYTF; cdr3_nt: TGTGCCAGCAGTTACAGTCGGGCCATTGGGGGCTACACCTTC
j_call: TRBJ1-2; d_call: NA; v_call: TRBV6-5; clone_size: many; cdr3_aa: CASSYGSSGGYTF; cdr3_nt: TGTGCCAGCAGTTACGGGTCGAGCGGTGGCTACACCTTC
j_call: TRBJ1-2; d_call: NA; v_call: TRBV7-2; clone_size: few; cdr3_aa: CASSTDFWGYTF; cdr3_nt: TGTGCCAGCAGCACCGACTTCTGGGGCTACACCTTC
j_call: TRBJ1-6; d_call: NA; v_call: TRBV6-5; clone_size: NA; cdr3_aa: CASTGTGTANSPLHF; cdr3_nt: TGTGCCAGCACAGGAACCGGGACGGCAAATTCACCCCTCCACTTT
j_call: TRBJ2-7; d_call: TRBD1; v_call: TRBV30; clone_size: NA; cdr3_aa: CAWTDRESSYEQYF; cdr3_nt: TGTGCCTGGACGGACAGGGAATCCTCCTACGAGCAGTACTTC
j_call: TRBJ1-1; d_call: NA; v_call: TRBV5-1; clone_size: few; cdr3_aa: CASSPGHRNTEAFF; cdr3_nt: TGCGCCAGCAGCCCGGGACACCGTAACACTGAAGCTTTCTTT
j_call: TRBJ2-2; d_call: TRBD2; v_call: TRBV20-1; clone_size: NA; cdr3_aa: CSAPTGGRSGTGELFF; cdr3_nt: TGCAGTGCGCCCACCGGCGGGAGGTCGGGCACCGGGGAGCTGTTTTTT
j_call: TRBJ1-2; d_call: NA; v_call: TRBV3-1; clone_size: NA; cdr3_aa: CASSFSGGGYGYTF; cdr3_nt: TGTGCCAGCAGCTTCAGCGGGGGAGGCTATGGCTACACCTTC
j_call: TRBJ1-1; d_call: NA; v_call: TRBV6-5; clone_size: NA; cdr3_aa: CASSPRRPLNTEAFF; cdr3_nt: TGTGCCAGCAGTCCTCGGAGGCCTCTGAACACTGAAGCTTTCTTT
j_call: TRBJ2-7; d_call: TRBD1; v_call: TRBV6-5; clone_size: many; cdr3_aa: CASSYLDRGGYEQYF; cdr3_nt: TGTGCCAGCAGTTACCTGGACAGGGGCGGCTACGAGCAGTACTTC
j_call: TRBJ1-3; d_call: NA; v_call: TRBV6-5; clone_size: NA; cdr3_aa: CASSCLGNTIYF; cdr3_nt: TGTGCCAGCAGTTGTCTCGGAAACACCATATATTTT
j_call: TRBJ2-1; d_call: NA; v_call: TRBV7-8; clone_size: NA; cdr3_aa: CASSLGLEMQFF; cdr3_nt: TGTGCCAGCAGCTTAGGACTCGAAATGCAGTTCTTC